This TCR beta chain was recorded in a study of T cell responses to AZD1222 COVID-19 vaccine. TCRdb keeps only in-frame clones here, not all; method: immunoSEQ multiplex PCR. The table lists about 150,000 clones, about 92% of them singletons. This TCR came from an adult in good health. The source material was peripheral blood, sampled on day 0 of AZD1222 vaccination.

For the CDR3, the DNA is TGTGCCAGCAGGGGTGGGGCTAACTATGGCTACACCTTC. It specifies CASRGGANYGYTF. The rearrangement joins TRBV25-1 to TRBJ1-2; the D is unclear. From germline, CDR1 is MGHDK and CDR2 SYGVNS. This CDR3 is 13 amino acids long. The V gene lost 6 bases and the J gene lost 0 bases, with 8 bases spanning the gap.